This T cell receptor (beta chain) was profiled in a study of regulatory T cells in long-lasting Graves disease. Construction of TCR beta libraries relied on iRepertoire HTBI primers and on Arm-PCR targeting CDR3 regions. TCRdb re-called the multiplex PCR reads through MiXCR, storing one row per CDR3 protein. The sample contains about 420,000 distinct CDR3 sequences, over 15% of which appear only once. Sample time point: newly diagnosed GD, antithyroid drugs for less than 3 months. From PBMCs, RNA was extracted and then used to make the TCR library. These same data were also listed under a study on T cells in Graves' hyperthyroidism and ophthalmopathy. This second report adds: The HTBI primer set was used in a first-round RT-PCR of the TCR CDR3.

This receptor was taken from a woman younger than 30 with Graves disease. The sample here was peripheral blood mononuclear cells (PBMCs), taken at new diagnosis, from a patient treated with antithyroid drugs.

The CDR3 nucleotides read TGTGCCAGCAGTTATACCCCTCTCCGATACAATGAGCAGTTCTTC. Residues: CASSYTPLRYNEQFF. The chain is built from TRBV6-5 and TRBJ2-1; D uncertain. Trimming stripped 3 bases from V and 4 bases from J, with 13 bases between. CDR1 and CDR2 from the germline V gene are MNHEY and SVGAGI. The CDR3 sequence is 15 residues long.